This T cell receptor beta chain was observed in a study of cytomegalovirus exposure and HLA in healthy donors. Per germline, CDR1 SEHNR and CDR2 FQNEAQ (reference sequence). The CDR3 is 17 amino acids. V trimming: 0 bases; J trimming: 0 bases; junction bases outside the gene matches: 3. 60 Vbeta and 13 Jbeta primers were used in PCR. Original data processing: It was a later analysis that counted about 80 million unique TCR beta chains, of which 9.5 million to 14 million were shared. Sequenced by immunoSEQ multiplex PCR; TCRdb stores in-frame clones only, minus some. Clonal size and the V and J genes are those of that table, whereas D and trimming came from the DNA. The profile shows some 120,000 clones, around 81% of them singletons. As for this clone: The antigen is unknown.

Findings and caveats of the study: Published work reported that the classifier diagnosed cytomegalovirus status with high specificity and sensitivity.

The chain recombines TRBV7-9 with TRBJ2-7; TRBD2 aligns across 12 bases. The sample taken for sequencing was PBMCs. This clonotype was obtained from a woman between 35 and 50 years old in good health and CMV-seronegative. The CDR3 spells CASSLAGTSGFSYEQYF. CDR3 nucleotides: TGTGCCAGCAGCTTAGCGGGGACTAGCGGGTTCTCCTACGAGCAGTACTTC.